This T cell receptor beta chain was retrieved from a study of blood T cell repertoires in COVID-19. Assay: immunoSEQ multiplex PCR; the TCRdb copy retains only in-frame clones and omits some. The sample lists about 39,000 clones, 79% occurring once. The CDR3 has 16 residues. The V gene's germline CDR1 is MDHEN and CDR2 SYDVKM. Trimming shortened V by 5 bases and J by 1 base, and 15 bases separated the two germline ends. This sequence originates from a man between 65 and 85 years old with acute or convalescent COVID-19. Sequencing was done on a sample of peripheral blood. This chain connects TRBV28 to TRBJ1-5; the D gene is possibly TRBD1 (5 bases). The CDR3 loop is CASSTNGGWSNQPQHF. In DNA, the CDR3 is TGTGCCAGCAGTACTAACGGGGGTTGGAGCAATCAGCCCCAGCATTTT.